This TCR beta chain was profiled in a study of CD8 T cells in Susac syndrome. The RNA input was about 0.5 to 1 ug, and it was reverse transcribed with random hexamers. TCRdb redid the calling of the immunoSEQ multiplex PCR reads with MiXCR, one entry per CDR3 protein. The sample has about 100,000 distinct CDR3 sequences, approximately 95% seen once; the top ten hold around 0.3%. Germline lookup yields CDR1 MNHEY and CDR2 SVGAGI. The CDR3 extends over 14 amino acids. With 4 bases removed from V and 4 bases from J, the gap between germline ends came to 13 bases. Negative isolation yielded CD8+ and CD4+ T cells; FACS enriched TEMRA cells.

The sample consisted of CD8+ T cells from PBMCs. This sequence originates from a human donor with Susac syndrome. The chain couples TRBV6-5 to TRBJ2-5; a weak D match, TRBD2 (5 bases). The DNA of the CDR3 is TGTGCCAGCAGTTCCCCACTAGACCCAGAGACCCAGTACTTC. Translating gives CASSSPLDPETQYF.